Presented here are 32 T cell receptor beta chains from one specimen sequenced in a study of beta chain features in type 1 diabetes. Sequencing targeted expressed TCRB transcripts, as all isolated RNA had been reverse transcribed. Repertoires were generated with immunoSEQ multiplex PCR, while TCRdb's copy carries only in-frame clones and drops some. The table lists 250,000 to 400,000 clones, 11% to 15% of them singletons. Sequenced material: central memory CD4+ T cells from blood. These receptors were collected from a man aged 25-40 years in good health.

This clone turned up a few times. The genes are TRBV19 and TRBJ2-3, with D possibly being TRBD1 or TRBD2 (5 bases each). V lost 5 bases to trimming and J lost 7 bases, with 19 bases between them. CDR3 length: 15 residues. Looked up from germline, CDR1 is LNHDA and CDR2 is SQIVND (reference sequence). CDR3 amino acids: CASSSGTANYNTQYF. The CDR3 coding sequence is TGTGCCAGTAGTTCCGGGACGGCGAATTATAATACGCAGTATTTT.

The chain carries TRBV7-8 and TRBJ2-1; TRBD2 is a possible D gene (6 bases). The CDR3 runs 14 residues. Germline CDR1 is SGHVS and CDR2 is FQNEAQ. V lost 3 bases to trimming and J lost 5 bases, with 11 bases between them. The CDR3 reads CASSFGGADNEQFF. In DNA form, the CDR3 reads TGTGCCAGCAGCTTCGGGGGAGCTGACAATGAGCAGTTCTTC.

There are many counts of this clone. Other DNA sequences from this sample encode an identical CDR3 as well. The rearrangement joins TRBV14 to TRBJ1-2, with unresolved D. In germline, CDR1 is SGHDN, CDR2 FVKESK. Deletions cut 0 bases from V and 6 bases from J, with 8 bases between. The CDR3 is 13 amino acids. CDR3 loop: CASSQDYSHGYTF. The CDR3 region has the DNA TGTGCCAGCAGCCAAGATTACAGCCATGGCTACACCTTC.

This clone was seen a few times. The chain employs TRBV6-1 and TRBJ2-1; D tentatively reads TRBD1 or TRBD2 (5 bases each). Germline V lookup: CDR1 MNHNS, CDR2 SASEGT. Trimming took off 6 bases at V and 2 bases at J, with 11 bases between the two ends. The CDR3 runs to 14 residues. This CDR3 reads CASRGTQPYNEQFF. CDR3 nucleotide sequence: TGTGCCAGCAGAGGGACGCAGCCCTACAATGAGCAGTTCTTC.

This clone was detected only a few times. This chain links TRBV11-2 with TRBJ2-7; no reliable D call. The tail of the sequence fits TRBJ2-5 better, so the J call may be wrong. This CDR3 is built from 14 residues. Germline values: CDR1 SGHAT, CDR2 FQNNGV. This CDR3 reads CASSLGTTRETQYF. The CDR3 nucleotides read TGTGCCAGCAGCTTAGGAACGACGAGAGAGACCCAGTACTTC.

This clone was counted only a few times. This sequence joins TRBV7-9 and TRBJ2-7; D tentatively reads TRBD1 or TRBD2 (6 bases each). The CDR3 spans 15 residues. With 3 bases removed from V and 3 bases from J, the gap between germline ends came to 15 bases. Per germline, CDR1 SEHNR and CDR2 FQNEAQ (reference sequence). CDR3 protein: CASSLVAGHIYEQYF. The CDR3 DNA is TGTGCCAGCAGCTTGGTCGCGGGACACATCTACGAGCAGTACTTC.

On this clone: At the DNA level, this CDR3 is encoded by other sequences in the same sample as well. The chain has TRBV6-1 and TRBJ1-2; D is perhaps TRBD1 (5 bases). Trimming removed 2 bases at V and 4 bases at J, with 11 bases between. The germline V gene encodes CDR1 MNHNS and CDR2 SASEGT. The length of the CDR3 is 14 residues. The CDR3 coding sequence is TGTGCCAGCAGTGAACCAGGGCAATCCTATGGCTACACCTTC. It is translated as CASSEPGQSYGYTF.

The table lists this clone with a few counts. J is TRBJ2-2 and V is TRBV5-5, with a tentative D call TRBD1 (5 bases). Germline-derived CDR1 and CDR2 are SGHKS and YYEKEE (reference sequence). Trimming took 0 bases from V and 5 from J, leaving 14 bases between them. The CDR3 runs 16 residues. This chain's CDR3 is CASSLGLGAGTGELFF. The CDR3 coding sequence is TGTGCCAGCAGCTTGGGTCTTGGGGCCGGGACCGGGGAGCTGTTTTTT.

This sequence joins TRBV29-1 and TRBJ2-3, with 14 bases identical to TRBD2. The germline gives CDR1 SQVTM, CDR2 ANQGSEA. The CDR3 sequence is 14 residues long. Trimming removed 3 bases from V and 8 bases from J; junction bases left unmatched: 4. The CDR3 loop reads CSVETSGGAGTQYF. CDR3 in DNA: TGCAGCGTTGAGACTAGCGGGGGGGCGGGTACGCAGTATTTT.

In its sample, this clone was seen a few times. The V call is TRBV11-2, the J call TRBJ2-1; TRBD2 aligns across 13 bases. The CDR3 totals 18 residues. Germline V lookup: CDR1 SGHAT, CDR2 FQNNGV. V lost 0 bases to trimming and J lost 7 bases; unmatched junction nucleotides: 9. This CDR3 reads CASSLERSGTSGINEQFF. The CDR3 DNA reads TGTGCCAGCAGCTTAGAAAGATCCGGGACTAGCGGGATAAATGAGCAGTTCTTC.

This clone was detected only a few times. This chain connects TRBV9 to TRBJ2-3, with unresolved D. The V and J ends lost 2 bases and 2 bases respectively, with 9 bases between them. This CDR3 comprises 14 residues. CDR1 SGDLS and CDR2 YYNGEE come from the germline V gene. The CDR3: CASSVGSHTDTQYF. The CDR3 region has the DNA TGTGCCAGCAGCGTCGGTTCTCACACAGATACGCAGTATTTT.

This clone appeared many times. V usage is TRBV7-2 and J usage is TRBJ2-1; D is possibly TRBD2 (6 bases). This CDR3 spans 15 amino acids. V was pared by 8 bases and J by 4 bases, with 18 bases between. In germline, CDR1 is SGHTA, CDR2 FQGNSA. The CDR3 sequence: CASGQGPGGYNEQFF. CDR3 nucleotides: TGTGCCAGCGGTCAGGGCCCCGGGGGTTACAATGAGCAGTTCTTC.

This chain connects TRBV6-1 to TRBJ2-2, with 7 bases lining up with TRBD1. J gave up 5 bases and V 5 bases, and 8 bases lay outside the gene matches. The CDR3 consists of 15 residues. Germline V lookup: CDR1 MNHNS, CDR2 SASEGT. For the CDR3, the DNA is TGTGCCAGCAGTAAGGTGTCAGGGGGAACCGGGGAGCTGTTTTTT. This encodes CASSKVSGGTGELFF.

The V gene is TRBV2, the J gene TRBJ2-2; the D gene is possibly TRBD1 (5 bases). V was trimmed by 4 bases and J by 4 bases, leaving 7 bases between them. The CDR3 consists of 13 residues. The germline CDR1 and CDR2 sequences are SNHLY and FYNNEI. CDR3 sequence: CASSVGATGELFF. Written as DNA, the CDR3 is TGTGCCAGCAGTGTTGGGGCCACCGGGGAGCTGTTTTTT.

V is TRBV7-2 and J is TRBJ2-5, with 14 bases aligning to TRBD2. CDR3 length: 21 residues. The germline CDR1 and CDR2 sequences are SGHTA and FQGNSA. The V and J ends lost 0 bases and 3 bases, in that order; junction bases with no gene match: 15. The CDR3 sequence is CASSLAPLKPGLAGVEETQYF. The DNA for the CDR3 is TGTGCCAGCAGCTTAGCCCCACTAAAGCCGGGACTAGCGGGAGTAGAAGAGACCCAGTACTTC.

The chain uses TRBV18 and TRBJ2-1, with 8 bases matching TRBD2. The germline gives CDR1 KGHSH, CDR2 LQKENI. CDR3 size: 13 residues. J lost 8 bases, V lost 5 bases, and 5 bases had no gene match. The CDR3 region is CASSLKREYEQFF. CDR3 coding DNA: TGTGCCAGCTCATTAAAGCGGGAGTATGAGCAGTTCTTC. The complete variable domain, with remaining parts taken from reference TRBV18 and TRBJ2-1, reads NAGVMQNPRHLVRRRGQEARLRCSPMKGHSHVYWYRQLPEEGLKFMVYLQKENIIDESGMPKERFSAEFPKEGPSILRIQQVVRGDSAAYFCASSLKREYEQFFGPGTRLTVL.

A note on this clone: Other DNA sequences in this sample translate to the same CDR3. The gene calls are TRBV7-2 and TRBJ2-5, with D possibly TRBD1 on 6 matching bases. CDR3 size: 13 residues. Trimming stripped 5 bases from V and 1 base from J, with 8 bases between. CDR1 is SGHTA and CDR2 is FQGNSA in the germline V gene. The CDR3, as DNA: TGTGCCAGCAGCCTAGGGGGCCAAGAGACCCAGTACTTC. This codes for CASSLGGQETQYF.

The chain is built from TRBV18 and TRBJ2-5; no firm D call. Trimming stripped 3 bases from V and 1 base from J, with 6 bases between. Germline loops: CDR1 KGHSH, CDR2 LQKENI. CDR3 size: 13 residues. CDR3 nucleotides: TGTGCCAGCTCACCGTTGGCCCAAGAGACCCAGTACTTC. It is translated as CASSPLAQETQYF.

This rearrangement joins TRBV30 to TRBJ1-2; D remains ambiguous. With 7 bases removed from V and 1 base from J, the gap between germline ends came to 13 bases. This CDR3 is 13 amino acids long. CDR1 and CDR2 from the germline V gene are GTSNPN and SVGIG (reference sequence). CDR3 residues: CASKGGVNYGYTF. The CDR3 DNA follows: TGTGCCTCAAAAGGAGGTGTTAACTATGGCTACACCTTC.

This clone was recorded a few times. This chain links TRBV5-1 with TRBJ2-1; the match to TRBD2 covers 15 bases. The V gene's germline CDR1 is SGHRS and CDR2 YFSETQ. The V gene end was trimmed by 4 bases and the J gene end by 9 bases; junction bases not matched to a gene: 5. The CDR3 extends over 15 amino acids. CDR3 bases: TGCGCCAGCAGCATGGGACTAGCGGGAGGAAGTGAGCAGTTCTTC. Translated, it gives CASSMGLAGGSEQFF.

Only a few counts were recorded for this clone. The rearrangement links TRBV11-2 to TRBJ1-2; TRBD1 might be the D (5 bases). The V end was cut by 4 bases, the J end by 8 bases, with 17 bases between. CDR1 and CDR2 from the germline V gene are SGHAT and FQNNGV. The CDR3 contains 14 residues. Here the CDR3 DNA reads TGTGCCAGCAGCTACCGGGTAGGGCAGGGAGGCTACACCTTC. Amino acids: CASSYRVGQGGYTF.

This clone showed up just a few times. This chain links TRBV5-4 with TRBJ2-2; a weak D match, TRBD1 (7 bases). This CDR3 is 16 amino acids long. Germline V gene sequence: CDR1 SGHNT, CDR2 YYREEE (reference sequence). The V end was cut by 3 bases, the J end by 2 bases, with 14 bases between. CDR3 region: CASSSNRGLNTGELFF. CDR3 bases: TGTGCCAGCAGCTCCAACAGGGGACTTAACACCGGGGAGCTGTTTTTT. Based on the CDR3 plus reference TRBV5-4 and TRBJ2-2, the full variable domain is ETGVTQSPTHLIKTRGQQVTLRCSSQSGHNTVSWYQQALGQGPQFIFQYYREEENGRGNFPPRFSGLQFPNYSSELNVNALELDDSALYLCASSSNRGLNTGELFFGEGSRLTVL.

The chain is built from TRBV7-9 and TRBJ2-5, with D perhaps TRBD2 (5 bases). This CDR3 region has 13 residues. With 3 bases removed from V and 5 bases from J, the gap between germline ends came to 10 bases. CDR1 SEHNR and CDR2 FQNEAQ come from the germline V gene (reference sequence). As DNA, the CDR3 is TGTGCCAGCAGCTTCGTGGGAGCCGAGACCCAGTACTTC. The encoded protein is CASSFVGAETQYF.

The rearrangement links TRBV6-5 to TRBJ2-5; 10 bases agree with TRBD2. CDR3 length equals 15 residues. Per germline, CDR1 MNHEY and CDR2 SVGAGI. The ends lost 6 bases at V and 5 bases at J; junction bases unmatched: 9. The CDR3 loop reads CASSRTKRGGETQYF. CDR3 DNA: TGTGCCAGCAGCCGGACTAAGCGGGGGGGCGAGACCCAGTACTTC.

This clone was picked up a small number of times. The chain carries TRBV7-2 and TRBJ1-5, with 11 bases matching TRBD1. Losses at the gene ends were 5 bases for V and 9 bases for J; bases not matched to a gene: 12. This CDR3 has 16 amino acids. CDR1 SGHTA and CDR2 FQGNSA come from the germline V gene. The CDR3 is CASSPGTGGFARPQHF. The CDR3 DNA is TGTGCCAGCAGCCCCGGGACAGGGGGGTTTGCTAGGCCCCAGCATTTT.

The rearrangement links TRBV12-5 to TRBJ1-6; D is perhaps TRBD1 (6 bases). Trimming left V 5 bases short and J 7 bases short, with 21 bases between. Germline CDR1 and CDR2: LGHNT and FRNRAP. The CDR3 contains 17 residues. In DNA, the CDR3 is TGTGCTAGTGGTCACCTTAAGGGGGGTCTGGGAAATTCACCCCTCCACTTT. Translated, it gives CASGHLKGGLGNSPLHF. The full variable domain, in which reference TRBV12-5 and TRBJ1-6 provide the parts outside the CDR3, is DARVTQTPRHKVTEMGQEVTMRCQPILGHNTVFWYRQTMMQGLELLAYFRNRAPLDDSGMPKDRFSAEMPDATLATLKIQPSEPRDSAVYFCASGHLKGGLGNSPLHFGNGTRLTVT.

This rearrangement joins TRBV4-3 to TRBJ1-6; D might be TRBD1 (5 bases). The length of the CDR3 is 16 residues. V dropped 0 bases and J dropped 6 bases, with 12 bases sitting between them. Per germline, CDR1 LGHNA and CDR2 YSLEER. The CDR3 DNA is TGCGCCAGCAGCCAAGATGTGGGGGGTAGTAATTCACCCCTCCACTTT. This codes for CASSQDVGGSNSPLHF.

This chain connects TRBV2 to TRBJ2-5; 10 bases match TRBD2. J lost 4 bases, V lost 10 bases, and 6 bases had no gene match. This CDR3 has 13 amino acids. Looked up from germline, CDR1 is SNHLY and CDR2 is FYNNEI. Here the CDR3 reads CANLTSGRETQYF. DNA of the CDR3: TGTGCCAACCTGACTAGCGGGCGAGAGACCCAGTACTTC.

The J gene is TRBJ1-2, the V gene TRBV7-6; possibly TRBD1 for D (5 bases). V was cut by 5 bases and J by 2 bases, with 12 bases left in between. The CDR3 length is 14 residues. Germline CDR1 is SGHVS and CDR2 is FNYEAQ. In DNA form, the CDR3 reads TGTGCCAGCAGCGCGACAGACCTAAACTATGGCTACACCTTC. Translating it yields CASSATDLNYGYTF.

This clone showed up just a few times. This chain uses TRBV9 with TRBJ1-1; 12 bases match TRBD1. This CDR3 spans 17 amino acids. V lost 3 bases and J lost 4; bases outside the gene matches: 10. Germline values: CDR1 SGDLS, CDR2 YYNGEE. The CDR3 bases are TGTGCCAGCAGCGAGACCGGGACAGGGGGCTGGGCCACTGAAGCTTTCTTT. As protein: CASSETGTGGWATEAFF.

This clone came up a few times. The chain carries TRBV9 and TRBJ1-2; 7 positions match TRBD1. Looked up from germline, CDR1 is SGDLS and CDR2 is YYNGEE. This CDR3 spans 15 amino acids. J was trimmed by 9 bases and V by 2 bases; bases with no gene match: 13. CDR3 in amino acids: CASSVSGQSSVRYTF. The CDR3 nucleotides read TGTGCCAGCAGCGTTTCGGGACAGTCTTCCGTCCGCTACACCTTC.

The chain combines TRBV6-6 with TRBJ2-7, with a weak D call TRBD1 (7 bases). V gave up 5 bases and J gave up 12 bases, with 23 bases separating them. The CDR3 length is 14 residues. CDR1 is MNHNY, CDR2 SVGAGI, per germline (reference sequence). CDR3 nucleotide sequence: TGTGCCAGCAGTGGGACTCCGGGACAGAGTATTCTGTACGTC. Encoded protein: CASSGTPGQSILYV.